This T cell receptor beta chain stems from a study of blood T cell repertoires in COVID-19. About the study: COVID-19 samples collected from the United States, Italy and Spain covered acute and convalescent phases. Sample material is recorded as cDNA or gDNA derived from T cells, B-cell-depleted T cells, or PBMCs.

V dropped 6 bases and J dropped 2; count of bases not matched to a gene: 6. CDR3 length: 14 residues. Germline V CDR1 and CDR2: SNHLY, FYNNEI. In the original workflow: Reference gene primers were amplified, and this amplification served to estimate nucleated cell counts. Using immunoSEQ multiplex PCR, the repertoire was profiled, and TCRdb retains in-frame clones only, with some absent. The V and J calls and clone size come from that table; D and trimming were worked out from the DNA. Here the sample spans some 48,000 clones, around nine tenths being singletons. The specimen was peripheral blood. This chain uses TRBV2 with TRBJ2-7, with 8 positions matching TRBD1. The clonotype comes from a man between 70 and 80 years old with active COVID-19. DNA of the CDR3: TGTGCCAGCAGGCGCGGGACAGGTCCCTACGAGCAGTACTTC. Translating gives CASRRGTGPYEQYF.